This TCR beta chain emerged from a study of T-cell memory formation after mild COVID-19. The CDR3 extends over 18 amino acids. Trimming took 4 bases from V and 4 from J; bases not matched to a gene: 17. Germline V lookup: CDR1 SEHNR, CDR2 FQNEAQ (reference sequence). Using its own MiXCR run on the 5' RACE reads, TCRdb lists one record per CDR3 protein. The profile shows 250,000 to 350,000 distinct CDR3 sequences, 15% to 20% of them singletons. The chain carries TRBV7-9 and TRBJ1-2; 8 nucleotides align to TRBD1. The sample taken for sequencing was PBMCs or a T cell subset sorted from them (not recorded which). The clonotype comes from a man between 18 and 35 years old who had mild COVID-19 (a few samples of this study predate the infection). Cell type and time point are not known. Written as DNA, the CDR3 is TGTGCCAGCAGCTCCGCGTGGACAGGGCCCATACAGCGCTATGGCTACACCTTC. This codes for CASSSAWTGPIQRYGYTF.